The 20 T cell receptor beta chains given below trace back to one sample, sequenced in a study of shared clonotypes between healthy human individuals. Libraries were prepared by immunoSEQ multiplex PCR; TCRdb keeps only in-frame clonotypes and omits some of them. In the table there are some 1.4 million clones, around 97% of which are singletons. The sequenced sample was naive CD4+ T cells sorted from blood. Specified subset: CD45RA+ positively selected. Receptors originate from a man aged 30 to 39 in good health.

This clone showed up just a few times. This chain links TRBV28 with TRBJ1-2; no clear D gene. Between the trimmed V and J ends, which lost 10 bases and 0 bases, there was a span of 6 bases. This CDR3 is built from 11 residues. Germline V gene lookup returns CDR1 MDHEN and CDR2 SYDVKM. This CDR3 is CATQANYGYTF. DNA for the CDR3: TGTGCCACCCAGGCTAACTATGGCTACACCTTC.

This clone has just a few counts. The gene calls are TRBV11-1 and TRBJ2-1; 10 bases fit TRBD1. With V trimmed by 0 bases and J by 1 base, 3 bases remained unmatched. CDR1 and CDR2 (germline): SGHAT, FQDESV (reference sequence). This CDR3 spans 17 amino acids. The DNA for the CDR3 is TGTGCCAGCAGCTTAGCCCGACAGGGGGCATCCTACAATGAGCAGTTCTTC. Amino acids: CASSLARQGASYNEQFF.

The genes are TRBV18 and TRBJ2-5; the D gene is possibly TRBD1 (6 bases). The CDR3 has 14 amino acids. Per germline, CDR1 KGHSH and CDR2 LQKENI. V lost 6 bases, J lost 2 bases, and 13 bases lay in between. In DNA form, the CDR3 reads TGTGCCAGCTCCCTGACAGGTCGACAAGAGACCCAGTACTTC. This encodes CASSLTGRQETQYF.

The rearrangement joins TRBV19 to TRBJ2-3; 9 bases match TRBD1. This CDR3 has 15 residues. Looked up from germline, CDR1 is LNHDA and CDR2 is SQIVND (reference sequence). V gave up 6 bases and J gave up 1 base; unmatched junction bases: 5. CDR3 region: CASSLQGAGTDTQYF. The CDR3 nucleotides are TGTGCCAGTAGCCTACAGGGGGCTGGCACAGATACGCAGTATTTT.

The chain carries TRBV19 and TRBJ1-2; TRBD1 matches at 9 bases. V lost 9 bases, J lost 8 bases, and 13 bases stayed unmatched. The CDR3 loop spans 14 amino acids. CDR1 and CDR2 from the germline V gene are LNHDA and SQIVND (reference sequence). The CDR3 reads CASVPGQGSGGYTF. CDR3 DNA: TGTGCCAGCGTTCCGGGACAGGGTTCCGGGGGCTACACCTTC.

V usage is TRBV18 and J usage is TRBJ2-7; possible D gene TRBD2, 5 bases. The CDR3 loop spans 13 amino acids. Germline V gene sequence: CDR1 KGHSH, CDR2 LQKENI. Trimming left V 4 bases short and J 0 bases short, with 7 bases between. The CDR3 here is CASSQDSSYEQYF. Written as DNA, the CDR3 is TGTGCCAGCTCACAGGACTCCTCCTACGAGCAGTACTTC.

This clone was detected once. The sample carries other DNA sequences with the same CDR3. The J gene is TRBJ2-7, the V gene TRBV7-9; TRBD2 is a possible D gene (6 bases). The CDR3 is 13 residues long. V lost 5 bases and J 1 base, leaving 9 bases between the germline ends. CDR1 is SEHNR, CDR2 FQNEAQ, per germline (reference sequence). CDR3 in DNA: TGTGCCAGCAGCCCTGGGACTTCCTACGAGCAGTACTTC. Its protein product is CASSPGTSYEQYF.

The V call is TRBV6-6, the J call TRBJ2-3; 8 bases fit TRBD2. There are 14 residues in the CDR3. V lost 8 bases, J lost 6 bases, and 10 bases stayed unmatched. Germline lookup yields CDR1 MNHNY and CDR2 SVGAGI (reference sequence). CDR3: CASDWASGFDTQYF. CDR3 coding DNA: TGTGCCAGCGACTGGGCTAGCGGGTTCGATACGCAGTATTTT.

This rearrangement joins TRBV18 to TRBJ1-5, with D possibly TRBD1 on 5 matching bases. Germline CDR1 and CDR2: KGHSH and LQKENI. The CDR3 runs to 14 residues. V dropped 4 bases and J dropped 3 bases, with 10 bases sitting between them. The CDR3 spells CASSQDRPNQPQHF. The CDR3 nucleotides are TGTGCCAGCTCACAAGACAGACCCAATCAGCCCCAGCATTTT. Full variable domain (missing parts from reference TRBV18 and TRBJ1-5): NAGVMQNPRHLVRRRGQEARLRCSPMKGHSHVYWYRQLPEEGLKFMVYLQKENIIDESGMPKERFSAEFPKEGPSILRIQQVVRGDSAAYFCASSQDRPNQPQHFGDGTRLSIL.

V is TRBV30 and J is TRBJ2-2; no definite D call. The CDR3 is made up of 14 amino acids. Deletions cut 0 bases from V and 1 base from J, with 6 bases between. Germline assignment: CDR1 GTSNPN and CDR2 SVGIG (reference sequence). CDR3 residues: CAWSVRQNTGELFF. The CDR3 DNA reads as TGTGCCTGGAGTGTACGTCAGAACACCGGGGAGCTGTTTTTT.

V is TRBV18 and J is TRBJ2-7; 7 nucleotides agree with TRBD1. V lost 3 bases to trimming and J lost 1 base; unmatched junction nucleotides: 3. This CDR3 region has 14 residues. Looked up from germline, CDR1 is KGHSH and CDR2 is LQKENI. CDR3 bases: TGTGCCAGCTCACCGCAGGGGGAGTCCTACGAGCAGTACTTC. Its protein is CASSPQGESYEQYF.

V gene TRBV30 combines with J gene TRBJ1-1, with D perhaps TRBD1 (6 bases). The CDR3 totals 14 residues. Germline values: CDR1 GTSNPN, CDR2 SVGIG (reference sequence). Trimming pared 2 bases from V and 5 bases from J, leaving 15 bases between. CDR3 in DNA: TGTGCCTGGAGTAGTCAGCCCCAGGGGACTGAAGCTTTCTTT. The encoded protein is CAWSSQPQGTEAFF.

The V call is TRBV25-1, the J call TRBJ1-2, with D possibly being TRBD1 (6 bases). V lost 1 base and J lost 8, with 14 bases in between. Germline CDR1 and CDR2: MGHDK and SYGVNS. CDR3 length: 14 residues. CDR3 bases: TGTGCCAGCAGTGAATTTGGGGGGGCAGTCGGCTACACCTTC. It is translated as CASSEFGGAVGYTF.

For the CDR3, the DNA is TGTGCCAGCAGCTCATTAGCGGGACAGGCATCCTCCTACGAGCAGTACTTC. Residues: CASSSLAGQASSYEQYF. The chain combines TRBV7-6 with TRBJ2-7; possibly TRBD1 or TRBD2 for D (8 bases each). Trimming left V 4 bases short and J 0 bases short, with 19 bases between. From germline, CDR1 is SGHVS and CDR2 FNYEAQ. This CDR3 is built from 17 residues. Full variable domain (missing parts from reference TRBV7-6 and TRBJ2-7): GAGVSQSPRYKVTKRGQDVALRCDPISGHVSLYWYRQALGQGPEFLTYFNYEAQQDKSGLPNDRFSAERPEGSISTLTIQRTEQRDSAMYRCASSSLAGQASSYEQYFGPGTRLTVT.

The chain joins TRBV2 to TRBJ2-5, with no clear D. CDR3 length equals 12 residues. Germline V CDR1 and CDR2: SNHLY, FYNNEI. The V end lost 3 bases, the J end lost 10 bases, and 12 bases lay between the germline ends. The CDR3 loop reads CASSDRARIQYF. DNA of the CDR3: TGTGCCAGCAGTGACCGCGCTAGGATCCAGTACTTC.

The chain links TRBV5-6 to TRBJ1-1; no firm D call. V dropped 2 bases and J dropped 6 bases, with 14 bases sitting between them. Germline V gene sequence: CDR1 SGHDT, CDR2 YYEEEE. CDR3 length equals 14 residues. CDR3 loop: CASSLSGGPAEAFF. The DNA for the CDR3 is TGTGCCAGCAGCTTATCGGGAGGTCCGGCTGAAGCTTTCTTT.

J is TRBJ1-2 and V is TRBV28; weak D call: TRBD1 (6 bases). Germline V lookup: CDR1 MDHEN, CDR2 SYDVKM. The ends were cut back, 8 bases at V and 5 bases at J, with 15 bases in the middle. The CDR3 consists of 13 residues. CDR3 amino acids: CASSGGGTYGYTF. The CDR3 DNA is TGTGCCAGCTCTGGAGGGGGAACATATGGCTACACCTTC.

The J gene is TRBJ1-4, the V gene TRBV5-4; 7 nucleotides match TRBD1. The germline V gene has CDR1 SGHNT and CDR2 YYREEE (reference sequence). V was clipped by 3 bases and J by 8 bases; unmatched bases: 4. The CDR3 consists of 13 residues. Here the CDR3 reads CASSYGTVEKLFF. The CDR3 DNA reads TGTGCCAGCAGCTATGGGACAGTGGAAAAACTGTTTTTT.

The chain has TRBV21-1 and TRBJ2-5; TRBD1 is taken as the D call from the table, unchecked against the DNA. TRBV21-1 is annotated as a pseudogene. This CDR3 region has 10 residues. CDR3 sequence reads: CAGRRETQYF. In DNA, the CDR3 is TGTGCCGGCCGCCGAGAGACCCAGTACTTC.

This clone was seen only once. V and J are TRBV6-5 and TRBJ1-5; no definite D call. Germline V gene data show CDR1 as MNHEY and CDR2 as SVGAGI. V gave up 5 bases and J gave up 0 bases, with 8 bases separating them. This CDR3 is 14 amino acids long. The CDR3 bases are TGTGCCAGCAGTCCCCGTCATAGCAATCAGCCCCAGCATTTT. The encoded protein is CASSPRHSNQPQHF.